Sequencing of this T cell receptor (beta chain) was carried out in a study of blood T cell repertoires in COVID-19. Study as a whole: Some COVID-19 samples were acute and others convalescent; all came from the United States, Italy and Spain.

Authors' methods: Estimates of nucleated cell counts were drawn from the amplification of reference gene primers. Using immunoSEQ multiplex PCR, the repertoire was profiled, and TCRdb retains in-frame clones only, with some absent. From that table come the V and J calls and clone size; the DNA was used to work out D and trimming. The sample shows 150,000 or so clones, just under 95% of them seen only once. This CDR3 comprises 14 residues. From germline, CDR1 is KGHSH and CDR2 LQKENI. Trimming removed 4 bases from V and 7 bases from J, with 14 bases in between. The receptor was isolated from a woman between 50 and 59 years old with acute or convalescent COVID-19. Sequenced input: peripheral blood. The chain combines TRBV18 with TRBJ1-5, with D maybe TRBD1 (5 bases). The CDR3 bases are TGTGCCAGCTCACTCAACGAAAAGGGGCAGCCCCAGCATTTT. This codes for CASSLNEKGQPQHF.